A single sample is the source of the 24 T cell receptor beta chains below, sequenced in a study of response to subunit inactivated influenza vaccine. TCRdb re-analysed the RT-PCR reads in MiXCR, keeping a single row per CDR3 protein. Altogether hundreds of thousands of distinct CDR3 sequences are present, roughly 15% being singletons, with the ten largest covering 7.6%. Sequenced here: PBMCs from blood, sampled 14 to 15 days before vaccination. Receptors were obtained from a man in his fifties or sixties who received an inactivated influenza vaccine.

This clonotype was seen more than once but under ten times. The V gene is TRBV4-2, the J gene TRBJ1-5; maybe TRBD1 (6 bases). V was trimmed by 8 bases and J by 4 bases, leaving 12 bases between them. This CDR3 is built from 13 residues. Germline V gene data show CDR1 as LGHNA and CDR2 as YNFKEQ. CDR3 in amino acids: CASGRTVNQPQHF. In nucleotides, the CDR3 is TGTGCCAGCGGAAGGACAGTAAATCAGCCCCAGCATTTT.

This clonotype was counted between two and nine times. V is TRBV24-1 and J is TRBJ2-3, with 7 bases identical to TRBD1. Germline V gives CDR1 KGHDR, CDR2 SFDVKD. CDR3 length: 15 amino acids. Losses at the gene ends were 4 bases for V and 3 bases for J; bases not matched to a gene: 6. This chain's CDR3 is CATSDTTGLTDTQYF. The DNA for the CDR3 is TGTGCCACCAGTGACACGACAGGGTTGACAGATACGCAGTATTTT.

This clonotype was seen a few times. V is TRBV28 and J is TRBJ2-7; weak D call: TRBD2 (5 bases). Germline V CDR1 and CDR2: MDHEN, SYDVKM. Trimming took off 2 bases at V and 2 bases at J, with 19 bases between the two ends. The CDR3 length is 17 residues. As DNA, the CDR3 is TGTGCCAGCAGTTTAGGGTATGAGGGCATCTTGACCTACGAGCAGTACTTC. Its translation: CASSLGYEGILTYEQYF.

This clonotype was counted at least ten times. This chain connects TRBV7-6 to TRBJ1-3; D is uncertain. In germline, CDR1 is SGHVS, CDR2 FNYEAQ. The length of the CDR3 is 17 residues. The V gene lost 1 base and the J gene lost 0 bases, with 13 bases spanning the gap. This CDR3 is CASSLGQRPLSGNTIYF. The CDR3 DNA is TGTGCCAGCAGCTTAGGTCAGAGGCCCCTCTCTGGAAACACCATATATTTT.

This chain links TRBV7-2 with TRBJ1-6; no clear D gene. The CDR3 runs 15 residues. Germline V CDR1 and CDR2: SGHTA, FQGNSA. Deletions cut 1 base from V and 10 bases from J, with 14 bases between. This CDR3 is CASSLEGRGQSPLHF. CDR3 sequence (DNA): TGTGCCAGCAGCTTAGAAGGACGCGGGCAGTCACCCCTCCACTTT.

The CDR3 DNA reads as TGTGCCAGCAGTGTCCTAGGACAGGGGGACGAGCAGTACTTC. Translated: CASSVLGQGDEQYF. The chain combines TRBV28 with TRBJ2-7; 10 positions match TRBD1. The CDR3 is made up of 14 amino acids. Per the germline V gene, CDR1 is MDHEN and CDR2 is SYDVKM. V trimming: 5 bases; J trimming: 5 bases; junction bases outside the gene matches: 6.

The CDR3 spells CASSLVGGTHYNEQFF. The DNA for the CDR3 is TGTGCCAGCAGCTTAGTCGGGGGGACCCACTACAATGAGCAGTTCTTC. The gene calls are TRBV7-6 and TRBJ2-1; 7 bases fit TRBD2. The CDR3 is 16 amino acids. Germline V gene data show CDR1 as SGHVS and CDR2 as FNYEAQ. Trimming took 1 base from V and 3 from J; bases not matched to a gene: 6.

There are many counts of this clonotype. This chain connects TRBV7-2 to TRBJ2-7; D gene ambiguous. Germline CDR1 is SGHTA and CDR2 is FQGNSA. CDR3 size: 11 residues. V was trimmed by 6 bases and J by 3 bases, leaving 6 bases between them. Here the CDR3 DNA reads TGTGCCAGCAGTAGAGACTACGAGCAGTACTTC. Protein product: CASSRDYEQYF.

This clonotype was seen a few times. The chain combines TRBV10-3 with TRBJ2-1; 9 nucleotides match TRBD2. The CDR3 loop spans 12 amino acids. The J segment lost 12 bases and the V segment lost 2 bases, leaving 2 bases of the junction unmatched. Germline values: CDR1 ENHRY, CDR2 SYGVKD. The CDR3, as DNA: TGTGCCATCAGTGAGCCAGCGGGAGGGCAGTTCTTC. This translates into CAISEPAGGQFF.

The chain links TRBV27 to TRBJ2-3; D is uncertain. V was pared by 3 bases and J by 4 bases, with 8 bases between. Looked up from germline, CDR1 is MNHEY and CDR2 is SMNVEV (reference sequence). This CDR3 spans 13 amino acids. The CDR3 bases are TGTGCCAGCAGTTTTAGAACGGCAGATACGCAGTATTTT. It translates to CASSFRTADTQYF.

This chain connects TRBV11-2 to TRBJ2-7, with TRBD2 matching over 12 bases. Germline-derived CDR1 and CDR2 are SGHAT and FQNNGV. The CDR3 runs 17 residues. Losses at the gene ends were 0 bases for V and 4 bases for J; bases not matched to a gene: 7. The CDR3 loop is CASSLDRASGGAYEQYF. The CDR3 nucleotides are TGTGCCAGCAGCTTAGACCGGGCTAGCGGGGGGGCTTACGAGCAGTACTTC.

The chain is built from TRBV20-1 and TRBJ1-4, with D hard to call. The germline gives CDR1 DFQATT, CDR2 SNEGSKA (reference sequence). The length of the CDR3 is 12 residues. V was clipped by 3 bases and J by 8 bases, with 10 bases between them. The CDR3 loop reads CSASRPLEKLFF. The CDR3 DNA follows: TGCAGTGCTAGCCGCCCCTTGGAAAAACTGTTTTTT.

The chain recombines TRBV6-1 with TRBJ1-1, with TRBD1 matching 8 bases. The V gene's germline CDR1 is MNHNS and CDR2 SASEGT. J gave up 3 bases and V 7 bases, and 1 base lay outside the gene matches. CDR3 length equals 12 residues. Written as DNA, the CDR3 is TGTGCCAGCATGACAGGGGACACTGAAGCTTTCTTT. Its protein product is CASMTGDTEAFF.

The genes are TRBV7-8 and TRBJ2-1; tentative D call: TRBD2 (6 bases). V was cut by 0 bases and J by 8 bases, with 20 bases left in between. Germline V gene sequence: CDR1 SGHVS, CDR2 FQNEAQ. The CDR3 has 17 residues. The DNA for the CDR3 is TGTGCCAGCAGCTTAGCGAAGCTAGCGTGGGGTGGGGATGAGCAGTTCTTC. This sequence encodes CASSLAKLAWGGDEQFF.

This clonotype was counted at least ten times. The J gene is TRBJ2-1, the V gene TRBV6-2 or TRBV6-3; 8 bases align to TRBD2. CDR3 length equals 15 residues. CDR1 MNHEY and CDR2 SVGEGT come from the germline V gene. V was clipped by 4 bases and J by 0 bases; unmatched bases: 2. CDR3 residues: CASSFLAGSYNEQFF. Written as DNA, the CDR3 is TGTGCCAGCAGTTTCCTAGCGGGCTCCTACAATGAGCAGTTCTTC.

This clonotype was observed a few times. V is TRBV2 and J is TRBJ2-1, with 11 bases identical to TRBD2. The CDR3 loop spans 15 amino acids. CDR1 and CDR2 from the germline V gene are SNHLY and FYNNEI. J gave up 8 bases and V 6 bases, and 9 bases lay outside the gene matches. CDR3 amino acids: CASSPRSGGADEQFF. The CDR3, as DNA: TGTGCCAGCAGCCCTCGTAGCGGGGGGGCGGATGAGCAGTTCTTC.

The V gene is TRBV6-1, the J gene TRBJ2-2; D is uncertain. CDR3 length equals 14 residues. Trimming removed 5 bases at V and 0 bases at J, with 7 bases between. Looked up from germline, CDR1 is MNHNS and CDR2 is SASEGT. CDR3 nucleotides: TGTGCCAGCAGTAAGCCCGCGAACACCGGGGAGCTGTTTTTT. This sequence encodes CASSKPANTGELFF.

The chain joins TRBV29-1 to TRBJ2-2; TRBD1 matches 8 bases. CDR1 is SQVTM and CDR2 is ANQGSEA in the germline V gene. V was pared by 7 bases and J by 6 bases, with 13 bases of the junction left unmatched. The CDR3 runs 15 residues. Written as DNA, the CDR3 is TGCAGCGCCGATTTGGGGCAGGGGGCCCCCGGGGAGCTGTTTTTT. Translating it yields CSADLGQGAPGELFF.

This clonotype was observed a handful of times. This rearrangement joins TRBV3-1 to TRBJ2-5, with 11 bases identical to TRBD1. Looked up from germline, CDR1 is LGHDT and CDR2 is YNNKEL (reference sequence). The trim removed 4 bases at V and 5 bases at J, leaving 3 bases unmatched. This CDR3 comprises 14 residues. CDR3 loop: CASSRTGGTETQYF. CDR3 in DNA: TGTGCCAGCAGCCGGACAGGGGGCACGGAGACCCAGTACTTC.

This clonotype was counted only a few times. V and J are TRBV29-1 and TRBJ2-1; D unresolved. V was cut by 1 base and J by 6 bases, with 4 bases left in between. Germline CDR1 SQVTM, CDR2 ANQGSEA. The CDR3 runs 11 residues. The CDR3 sequence: CSVEGSNEQFF. The DNA for the CDR3 is TGCAGCGTTGAAGGAAGCAATGAGCAGTTCTTC.

V usage is TRBV27 and J usage is TRBJ2-3; TRBD2 agrees at 10 bases. The germline CDR1 and CDR2 sequences are MNHEY and SMNVEV (reference sequence). The CDR3 has 15 residues. V lost 5 bases to trimming and J lost 6 bases; unmatched junction nucleotides: 8. In DNA form, the CDR3 reads TGTGCCAGCAGTCGTAGCGGGAGGTCGGGGGATACGCAGTATTTT. It encodes CASSRSGRSGDTQYF.

The chain employs TRBV11-1 and TRBJ2-1, with 13 bases fitting TRBD2. J was trimmed by 4 bases and V by 5 bases; bases with no gene match: 5. The CDR3 covers 16 residues. Germline-derived CDR1 and CDR2 are SGHAT and FQDESV (reference sequence). The CDR3 DNA follows: TGTGCCAGCAGCGACCGGGGACTAGCGGGGTACAATGAGCAGTTCTTC. Protein product: CASSDRGLAGYNEQFF.

This clonotype was recorded a few times. This chain connects TRBV30 to TRBJ2-2; 9 bases align to TRBD1. The CDR3 spans 15 residues. CDR1 is GTSNPN and CDR2 is SVGIG in the germline V gene (reference sequence). The junction had 7 bases not matched to a gene; V was cut back by 3 bases and J by 5 bases. The DNA of the CDR3 is TGTGCCTGGAGGGGAGGGACAGGGCTGACCGGGGAGCTGTTTTTT. Translating it yields CAWRGGTGLTGELFF.

V usage is TRBV29-1 and J usage is TRBJ1-2; 8 bases line up with TRBD1. The germline gives CDR1 SQVTM, CDR2 ANQGSEA. CDR3 length: 13 residues. J gave up 4 bases and V 7 bases, and 8 bases lay outside the gene matches. This chain's CDR3 is CSAPQGEVYGYTF. As DNA, the CDR3 is TGCAGCGCTCCACAGGGGGAGGTCTATGGCTACACCTTC.